This paragraph reports one T cell receptor (beta chain). These data come from a study of T cell responses to AZD1222 COVID-19 vaccine. The repertoire was sequenced with immunoSEQ multiplex PCR; TCRdb's copy has only in-frame clones and lacks some. The table records 100,000 or so clones, approximately 88% of them present only once. Germline CDR1 MDHEN, CDR2 SYDVKM. V was clipped by 5 bases and J by 6 bases; unmatched bases: 9. The CDR3 sequence is 15 residues long. The clonotype comes from an adult in good health. Sequenced material: peripheral blood, taken on day 0 of AZD1222 vaccination. The chain is built from TRBV28 and TRBJ1-1, with TRBD1 matching 10 bases. As DNA, the CDR3 is TGTGCCAGCAGTCTACCAGACAGGGGGCGCGCTGAAGCTTTCTTT. Protein product: CASSLPDRGRAEAFF.